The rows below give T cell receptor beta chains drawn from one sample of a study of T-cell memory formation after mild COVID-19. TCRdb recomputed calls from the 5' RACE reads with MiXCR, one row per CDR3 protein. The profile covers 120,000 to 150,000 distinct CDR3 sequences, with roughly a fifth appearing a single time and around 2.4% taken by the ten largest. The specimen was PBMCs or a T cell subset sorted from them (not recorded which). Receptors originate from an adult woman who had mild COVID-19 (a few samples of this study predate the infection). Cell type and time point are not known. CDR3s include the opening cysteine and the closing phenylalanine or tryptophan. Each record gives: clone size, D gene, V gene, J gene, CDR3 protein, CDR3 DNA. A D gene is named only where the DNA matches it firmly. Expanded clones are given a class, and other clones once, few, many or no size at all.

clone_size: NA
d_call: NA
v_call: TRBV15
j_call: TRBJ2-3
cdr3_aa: CATSRDLYESDTQYF
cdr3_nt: TGTGCCACCAGCAGAGATTTATACGAGTCAGATACGCAGTATTTT

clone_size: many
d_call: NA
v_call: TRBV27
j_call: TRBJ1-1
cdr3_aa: CASSSWGMNTEAFF
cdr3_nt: TGTGCCAGCAGTTCGTGGGGAATGAACACTGAAGCTTTCTTT

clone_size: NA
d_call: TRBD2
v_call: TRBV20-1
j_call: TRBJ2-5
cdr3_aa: CSADPSDRGGETQYF
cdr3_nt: TGCAGTGCTGATCCTAGTGACCGGGGAGGGGAGACCCAGTACTTC

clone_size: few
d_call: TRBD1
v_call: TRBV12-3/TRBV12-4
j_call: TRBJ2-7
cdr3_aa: CASSRPGQGAEEQYF
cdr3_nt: TGTGCCAGCAGTCGCCCGGGACAGGGGGCGGAGGAGCAGTACTTC

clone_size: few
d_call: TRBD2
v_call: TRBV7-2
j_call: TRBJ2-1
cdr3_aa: CASSSRLAGEQFF
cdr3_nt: TGTGCCAGCAGCTCCCGACTAGCGGGTGAGCAGTTCTTC

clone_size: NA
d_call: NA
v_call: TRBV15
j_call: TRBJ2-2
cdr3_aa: CATSPRVGGGELFF
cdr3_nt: TGTGCCACCAGCCCCCGGGTGGGAGGCGGGGAGCTGTTTTTT

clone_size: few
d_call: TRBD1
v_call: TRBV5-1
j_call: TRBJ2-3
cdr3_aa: CASSLYRQGPTDTQYF
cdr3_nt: TGCGCCAGCAGCTTGTATAGACAGGGCCCCACAGATACGCAGTATTTT

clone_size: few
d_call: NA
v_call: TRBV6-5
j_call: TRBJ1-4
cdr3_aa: CASSPPGPSEKLFF
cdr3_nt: TGTGCCAGCAGTCCCCCGGGACCGAGTGAAAAACTGTTTTTT

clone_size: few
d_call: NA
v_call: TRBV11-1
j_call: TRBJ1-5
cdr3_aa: CASSLQETQPQHF
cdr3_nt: TGTGCCAGCAGCTTACAGGAGACCCAGCCCCAGCATTTT

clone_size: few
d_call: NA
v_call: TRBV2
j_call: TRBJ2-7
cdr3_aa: CASSGGKSGYEQYF
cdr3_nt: TGTGCCAGCAGTGGGGGGAAAAGTGGGTACGAGCAGTACTTC

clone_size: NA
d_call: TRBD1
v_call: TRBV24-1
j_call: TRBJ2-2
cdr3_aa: CATSDTGTGITGELFF
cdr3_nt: TGTGCCACCAGTGACACAGGGACAGGGATCACCGGGGAGCTGTTTTTT

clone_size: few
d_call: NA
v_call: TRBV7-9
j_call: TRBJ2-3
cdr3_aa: CASAGRMLCADTQYF
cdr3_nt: TGTGCCAGTGCGGGGAGAATGTTATGTGCGGATACGCAGTATTTT

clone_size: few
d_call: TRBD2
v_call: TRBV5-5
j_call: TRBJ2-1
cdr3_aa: CASSLAGGVYEQFF
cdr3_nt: TGTGCCAGCAGTTTAGCGGGAGGAGTTTATGAGCAGTTCTTC

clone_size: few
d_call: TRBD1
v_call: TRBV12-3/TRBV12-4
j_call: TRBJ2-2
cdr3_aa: CASGSNRGNTGELFF
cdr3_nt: TGTGCCAGCGGATCCAACAGGGGAAACACCGGGGAGCTGTTTTTT

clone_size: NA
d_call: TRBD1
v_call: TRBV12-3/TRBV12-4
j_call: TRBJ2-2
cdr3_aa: CASRRTGSHGELFF
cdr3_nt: TGTGCCAGCAGGAGGACAGGGAGCCACGGGGAGCTGTTTTTT

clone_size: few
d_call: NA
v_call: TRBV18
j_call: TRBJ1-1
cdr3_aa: CASSLRGEAFF
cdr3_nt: TGTGCCAGCTCACTCAGAGGAGAAGCTTTCTTT

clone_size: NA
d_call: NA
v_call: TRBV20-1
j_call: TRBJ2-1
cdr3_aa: CSARDGGSRPMSEQFF
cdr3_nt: TGCAGTGCTAGAGATGGGGGGAGTCGTCCTATGAGTGAGCAGTTCTTC

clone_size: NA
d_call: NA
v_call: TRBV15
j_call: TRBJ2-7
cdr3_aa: CATSSKAAGEQYF
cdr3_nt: TGTGCCACCAGCAGTAAGGCGGCGGGTGAGCAGTACTTC

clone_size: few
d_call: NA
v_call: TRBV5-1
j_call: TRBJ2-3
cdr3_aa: CASSLDRLRRGTQYF
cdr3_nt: TGCGCCAGCAGCTTGGACAGGTTGAGGCGGGGTACGCAGTATTTT

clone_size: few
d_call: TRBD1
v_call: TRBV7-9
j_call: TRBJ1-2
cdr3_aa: CASSDQGAGGHGYTF
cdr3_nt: TGTGCCAGCAGCGACCAAGGGGCAGGGGGCCATGGCTACACCTTC

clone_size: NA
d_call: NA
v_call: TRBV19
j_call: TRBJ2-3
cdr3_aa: CASSRGSSTDTQYF
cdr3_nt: TGTGCCAGTTCTCGTGGGAGTAGCACAGATACGCAGTATTTT

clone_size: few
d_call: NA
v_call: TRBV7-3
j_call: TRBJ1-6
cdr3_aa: CASSSTGRNSPLHF
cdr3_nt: TGTGCCAGCAGTTCCACGGGGCGAAATTCACCCCTCCACTTT